This T cell receptor (beta chain) originates from a study of control samples from healthy donors and cancer patients (TCRdb year 2020). Spanning cysteine to phenylalanine, the CDR3 consists of 14 amino acids. Only CDR3 DNA remains: 42 bases, in frame from the first base. The V end gives up 7 bases and the J end 4 bases, leaving 7 bases in the junction not matched to a gene. CDR1 and CDR2 are read off the germline V gene as SQVTM and ANQGSEA. About this clone itself: Its antigen remains unidentified. The sample holds no much larger clone one base away, and base qualities are not on file.

Libraries were made using the immunoSEQ multiplex PCR assay. In TCRdb, the immuneACCESS table is reduced to in-frame sequences with V and J assigned. These tables do not hold every clone; where another copy was compared, an unresolved V gene accounts for under half, and the others remain unexplained. For this sample the table gives approximately 28,000 clones, of which around 92% were detected only once. The ten largest clones capture about 12% of the sample. This TCR derives from a man between 45 and 60 years old with lung cancer. The material sequenced was PBMCs. The receptor chain draws on TRBV29-1 and TRBJ2-2, and TRBD2 aligns with 9 junction nucleotides. The nucleotide sequence reads TGCAGCGGAGTAGCGGGGGTTGCCACCGGGGAGCTGTTTTTT. The resulting protein is CSGVAGVATGELFF.